A single T cell receptor (beta chain) is shown here with its context. Its antigen is undetermined. This CDR3 region has 16 residues. Trimming cost V 4 bases and J 6 bases; bases outside gene matches: 8. The germline V gene has CDR1 ENHRY and CDR2 SYGVKD. This sample is drawn from a study of PD-1 blockade in classical Hodgkin lymphoma. Study-wide results and limits: In CD4+ cells, TCR diversity went up significantly by C4D1, but in CD8+ cells it did not. The diversity seen at baseline in complete responders resembled that of newly diagnosed patients. Newly diagnosed patients reportedly had lower baseline TCR diversity than healthy donors.

Sequencing used immunoSEQ multiplex PCR; TCRdb keeps in-frame clones, though not all of them. The data contain over 90,000 clones, 89% of them singletons. There was relapse after autologous stem cell transplantation in every patient, and there was variation in brentuximab vedotin exposure. Responses achieved at best were complete response, partial response or progressive disease. The sequence came from a human donor with classical Hodgkin lymphoma. This specimen consisted of peripheral blood mononuclear cells (PBMCs), obtained before the second cycle of nivolumab. The chain links TRBV10-3 to TRBJ2-7; 14 bases match TRBD2. CDR3 sequence: CAISGGLAGGRSEQYF. The CDR3 bases are TGTGCCATCAGTGGTGGACTAGCGGGAGGACGGTCCGAGCAGTACTTC.